One and the same sample provided the 25 T cell receptor beta chains below, sequenced in a study of OX40 agonist ivuxolimab in advanced cancers. The library relied on the immunoSEQ multiplex PCR assay. TCRdb holds this immuneACCESS table with in-frame rearrangements only. Some clones are missing; in checked studies, unresolved V genes explain under half, and the rest has no known cause. In this sample the table shows 20,000 to 30,000 clones, 70% to 90% of which occur a single time. The ten largest clones represent approximately 19% of the sample. Sample: CD4+ or CD8+ T cells sorted from blood, taken in a trial of the OX40 agonist ivuxolimab. Receptor source: an adult with an advanced solid tumor such as melanoma, head and neck, liver or kidney cancer.

The genes are TRBV7-9 and TRBJ2-4, with D perhaps being TRBD1 or TRBD2 (7 bases each). The germline CDR1 and CDR2 sequences are SEHNR and FQNEAQ (reference sequence). V lost 0 bases to trimming and J lost 7 bases, with 10 bases between them. The CDR3 spans 14 residues. The CDR3: CASSLAQGGNIQYF. DNA of the CDR3: TGTGCCAGCAGCTTAGCCCAGGGGGGGAACATTCAGTACTTC.

The chain uses TRBV4-1 and TRBJ2-7, with D perhaps matching TRBD2 (6 bases). The CDR3 has 17 residues. V gave up 0 bases and J gave up 0 bases, with 15 bases separating them. CDR1 MGHRA and CDR2 YSYEKL come from the germline V gene. Here the CDR3 reads CASSQDPNAGSSYEQYF. CDR3 sequence (DNA): TGCGCCAGCAGCCAAGATCCCAACGCGGGGAGCTCCTACGAGCAGTACTTC.

The chain recombines TRBV7-9 with TRBJ1-1; TRBD1 might be the D (6 bases). With 0 bases removed from V and 5 bases from J, the gap between germline ends came to 10 bases. The CDR3 consists of 14 residues. CDR1 is SEHNR and CDR2 is FQNEAQ in the germline V gene (reference sequence). CDR3 protein: CASSLAQGGTEAFF. CDR3 bases: TGTGCCAGCAGCTTAGCGCAAGGGGGGACTGAAGCTTTCTTT.

The rearrangement uses TRBV7-3 and TRBJ2-2; 12 bases line up with TRBD2. J was trimmed by 5 bases and V by 4 bases; bases with no gene match: 5. From germline, CDR1 is SGHTA and CDR2 FQGTGA. The length of the CDR3 is 16 residues. Written as DNA, the CDR3 is TGTGCCAGCAGCTCAGGACTAGCGGGGAGTACCGGGGAGCTGTTTTTT. Its translation: CASSSGLAGSTGELFF.

This chain joins TRBV15 and TRBJ2-3; 7 nucleotides line up with TRBD2. The junction had 8 bases not matched to a gene; V was cut back by 3 bases and J by 5 bases. Germline CDR1 is LNHNV and CDR2 is YYDKDF (reference sequence). The CDR3 runs 15 residues. This chain's CDR3 is CATSSSLGEGDTQYF. DNA for the CDR3: TGTGCCACCAGCAGTTCTTTAGGGGAGGGAGATACGCAGTATTTT.

The chain links TRBV9 to TRBJ2-7; TRBD2 matches 7 bases. Germline lookup yields CDR1 SGDLS and CDR2 YYNGEE. Trimming at V came to 3 bases and at J to 3 bases, leaving 3 bases not matched to a gene. The CDR3 consists of 13 residues. DNA of the CDR3: TGTGCCAGCAGCGCTGGGGGGGACTACGAGCAGTACTTC. This sequence encodes CASSAGGDYEQYF. Combining the CDR3 with reference TRBV9 and TRBJ2-7 gives the whole variable domain DSGVTQTPKHLITATGQRVTLRCSPRSGDLSVYWYQQSLDQGLQFLIQYYNGEERAKGNILERFSAQQFPDLHSELNLSSLELGDSALYFCASSAGGDYEQYFGPGTRLTVT.

V is TRBV30 and J is TRBJ2-2, with 10 bases fitting TRBD1. Germline CDR1 and CDR2: GTSNPN and SVGIG (reference sequence). With 0 bases clipped from V and 5 bases from J, the junction kept 24 bases outside the gene matches. This CDR3 is 22 amino acids long. Here the CDR3 reads CAWSVPSKGGLDRGRGTGELFF. The CDR3 nucleotides are TGTGCCTGGAGTGTCCCCTCTAAGGGGGGTCTCGACAGGGGGCGCGGTACCGGGGAGCTGTTTTTT.

The chain employs TRBV28 and TRBJ2-3; 10 positions agree with TRBD2. V lost 6 bases to trimming and J lost 6 bases; unmatched junction nucleotides: 18. The V gene's germline CDR1 is MDHEN and CDR2 SYDVKM. There are 18 residues in the CDR3. CDR3 loop: CASSPPPGLAGARDTQYF. Here the CDR3 DNA reads TGTGCCAGCAGCCCTCCCCCTGGGCTAGCGGGAGCGAGGGATACGCAGTATTTT.

The V call is TRBV7-9, the J call TRBJ2-3; 8 bases fit TRBD2. V trimming: 1 base; J trimming: 3 bases; junction bases outside the gene matches: 3. Germline V lookup: CDR1 SEHNR, CDR2 FQNEAQ (reference sequence). The CDR3 has 15 residues. The CDR3 bases are TGTGCCAGCAGCTTAGTGACTAGCGAGACAGATACGCAGTATTTT. It encodes CASSLVTSETDTQYF. Full variable domain (outside the CDR3, taken from reference TRBV7-9 and TRBJ2-3): DTGVSQNPRHKITKRGQNVTFRCDPISEHNRLYWYRQTLGQGPEFLTYFQNEAQLEKSRLLSDRFSAERPKGSFSTLEIQRTEQGDSAMYLCASSLVTSETDTQYFGPGTRLTVL.

The genes are TRBV2 and TRBJ2-5; D is possibly TRBD2 (6 bases). This CDR3 has 15 residues. V gave up 8 bases and J gave up 1 base, with 17 bases separating them. In germline, CDR1 is SNHLY, CDR2 FYNNEI. CDR3 coding DNA: TGTGCCAGCTTAACCCGGCGGGGCCCCCAAGAGACCCAGTACTTC. Its translation is CASLTRRGPQETQYF. The full variable domain, with the rest looked up from reference TRBV2 and TRBJ2-5, is EPEVTQTPSHQVTQMGQEVILRCVPISNHLYFYWYRQILGQKVEFLVSFYNNEISEKSEIFDDQFSVERPDGSNFTLKIRSTKLEDSAMYFCASLTRRGPQETQYFGPGTRLLVL.

This rearrangement joins TRBV4-2 to TRBJ2-2, with D possibly being TRBD2 (6 bases). Germline CDR1 and CDR2: LGHNA and YNFKEQ. This CDR3 has 16 amino acids. Trimming left V 4 bases short and J 4 bases short, with 16 bases between. The CDR3 loop is CASSRETSDGTGELFF. The CDR3 DNA is TGTGCCAGCAGCCGAGAGACTAGTGATGGCACCGGGGAGCTGTTTTTT.

The V gene is TRBV6-1, the J gene TRBJ1-1, with a tentative D call TRBD1 (6 bases). Looked up from germline, CDR1 is MNHNS and CDR2 is SASEGT. The V end was cut by 7 bases, the J end by 5 bases, with 11 bases between. The CDR3 extends over 12 amino acids. The CDR3 reads CASTIGGTEAFF. For the CDR3, the DNA is TGTGCCAGCACCATAGGGGGAACTGAAGCTTTCTTT.

This clone appeared a single time. CDR3 nucleotides: TGTGCCAGTAGTGGGAGACGGGCAGGGAAGGAAGAAAAACTGTTTTTT. Its translation: CASSGRRAGKEEKLFF. This chain uses TRBV19 with TRBJ1-4; D perhaps matches TRBD1 (5 bases). The CDR3 has 16 residues. Germline loops: CDR1 LNHDA, CDR2 SQIVND (reference sequence). V lost 5 bases and J lost 8, with 21 bases in between.

This clone was recorded only once. The V and J genes are TRBV13 and TRBJ2-5; weak D call: TRBD2 (5 bases). The V end was cut by 5 bases, the J end by 4 bases, with 11 bases between. The CDR3 spans 13 residues. The germline CDR1 and CDR2 sequences are PRHDT and FYEKMQ (reference sequence). The CDR3 DNA reads TGTGCCAGCAGCCCCCGGGATACAGAGACCCAGTACTTC. Its protein is CASSPRDTETQYF.

The chain carries TRBV21-1 and TRBJ2-3; the table names TRBD2, a call not compared with the DNA. TRBV21-1 is deemed a pseudogene. The CDR3 is made up of 13 amino acids. CDR3 in DNA: TGTGCCAGCAGCCGAACTAGCACAGATACGCAGTATTTT. Amino acid sequence: CASSRTSTDTQYF.

The chain links TRBV30 to TRBJ2-1; 7 bases fit TRBD2. CDR3 length equals 14 residues. After removal of 5 bases from V and 5 bases from J, the junction contained 9 bases not matched to a gene. Looked up from germline, CDR1 is GTSNPN and CDR2 is SVGIG (reference sequence). CDR3 bases: TGTGCCTGGGAGGCGGGAGTGTCCAACAATGAGCAGTTCTTC. Encoded protein: CAWEAGVSNNEQFF. Based on the CDR3 plus reference TRBV30 and TRBJ2-1, the full variable domain is SQTIHQWPATLVQPVGSPLSLECTVEGTSNPNLYWYRQAAGRGLQLLFYSVGIGQISSEVPQNLSASRPQDRQFILSSKKLLLSDSGFYLCAWEAGVSNNEQFFGPGTRLTVL.

The chain joins TRBV28 to TRBJ2-3, with D perhaps given as TRBD1 or TRBD2 (6 bases each). Germline-derived CDR1 and CDR2 are MDHEN and SYDVKM. This CDR3 comprises 14 residues. Trimming left V 5 bases short and J 2 bases short, with 11 bases between. The CDR3 coding sequence is TGTGCCAGCAGTCTAGGGGGGATCACAGATACGCAGTATTTT. Translation: CASSLGGITDTQYF.

V and J are TRBV30 and TRBJ2-7; 8 nucleotides line up with TRBD1. Germline V gene sequence: CDR1 GTSNPN, CDR2 SVGIG (reference sequence). The length of the CDR3 is 19 residues. V lost 1 base and J lost 4; bases outside the gene matches: 21. The CDR3 sequence is CAWSARPGQEEIRVYEQYF. The CDR3 coding sequence is TGTGCCTGGAGTGCGAGACCGGGACAGGAGGAGATTAGGGTTTACGAGCAGTACTTC.

The DNA of the CDR3 is TGTGCCAGCAGCGTCGGCCTAGCAAATGAGCAGTTCTTC. Amino acids: CASSVGLANEQFF. The V gene is TRBV13, the J gene TRBJ2-1; maybe TRBD2 (5 bases). This CDR3 region has 13 residues. In germline, CDR1 is PRHDT, CDR2 FYEKMQ (reference sequence). V lost 5 bases to trimming and J lost 7 bases, with 12 bases between them.

The chain couples TRBV7-2 to TRBJ2-7; D unclear. The CDR3 runs 12 residues. The germline V and J ends were trimmed by 1 base and 3 bases, with 4 bases remaining between them. Germline V gene lookup returns CDR1 SGHTA and CDR2 FQGNSA. CDR3 amino acids: CASSLGDYEQYF. CDR3 DNA: TGTGCCAGCAGCTTAGGAGACTACGAGCAGTACTTC.

This chain connects TRBV29-1 to TRBJ2-6; possibly TRBD1 for D (5 bases). CDR1 SQVTM and CDR2 ANQGSEA come from the germline V gene. V shed 5 bases and J shed 0 bases, with 14 bases lying between them. This CDR3 has 16 amino acids. The CDR3 DNA reads TGCAGCGTTCGCGACAGCTTTTCCTCTGGGGCCAACGTCCTGACTTTC. Translated: CSVRDSFSSGANVLTF.

The gene calls are TRBV6-4 and TRBJ2-3; tentative D call: TRBD2 (5 bases). CDR1 and CDR2 from the germline V gene are MRHNA and SNTAGT. V dropped 5 bases and J dropped 2 bases, with 11 bases sitting between them. The CDR3 contains 14 residues. CDR3 amino acids: CASSPTGITDTQYF. The CDR3 DNA follows: TGTGCCAGCAGTCCCACGGGGATCACAGATACGCAGTATTTT.

The CDR3 bases are TGTGCCAGCAGACGGGACAACTCCTACGAGCAGTACTTC. Amino acid sequence: CASRRDNSYEQYF. The chain couples TRBV6-6 to TRBJ2-7; weak D call: TRBD1 (6 bases). V dropped 6 bases and J dropped 0 bases, with 9 bases sitting between them. Germline lookup yields CDR1 MNHNY and CDR2 SVGAGI (reference sequence). This CDR3 contains 13 residues.

The count of this clone is one. A junction end diverges from the germline sequence, so it may reflect a read error. V and J are TRBV10-1 and TRBJ2-3; 8 bases match TRBD1. Looked up from germline, CDR1 is WNHNN and CDR2 is SYGVQD (reference sequence). This CDR3 has 14 amino acids. Here the CDR3 reads CTSSRQGRPDTQYF. CDR3 in DNA: TGCACCAGCAGTCGACAGGGGAGACCAGATACGCAGTATTTT.

The chain combines TRBV5-1 with TRBJ2-1; no reliable D call. The CDR3 has 13 residues. The germline V and J ends were trimmed by 0 bases and 6 bases, with 7 bases remaining between them. Germline CDR1 SGHRS, CDR2 YFSETQ. The chain's CDR3 is CASSLAWSNEQFF. DNA of the CDR3: TGCGCCAGCAGCTTGGCCTGGAGCAATGAGCAGTTCTTC.